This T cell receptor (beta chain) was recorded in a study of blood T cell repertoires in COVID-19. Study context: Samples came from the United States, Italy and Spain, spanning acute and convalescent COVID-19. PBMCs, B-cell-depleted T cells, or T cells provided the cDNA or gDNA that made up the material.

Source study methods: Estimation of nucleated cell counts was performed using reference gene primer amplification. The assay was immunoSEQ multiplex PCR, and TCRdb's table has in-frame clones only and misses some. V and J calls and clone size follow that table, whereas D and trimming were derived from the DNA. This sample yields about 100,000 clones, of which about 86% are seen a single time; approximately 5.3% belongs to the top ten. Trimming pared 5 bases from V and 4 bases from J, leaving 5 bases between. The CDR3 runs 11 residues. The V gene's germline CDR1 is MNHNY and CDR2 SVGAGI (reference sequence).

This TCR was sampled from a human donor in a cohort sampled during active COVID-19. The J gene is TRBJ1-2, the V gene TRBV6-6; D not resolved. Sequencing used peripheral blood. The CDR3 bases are TGTGCCAGCAGTCCGTCCTATGGCTACACCTTC. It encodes CASSPSYGYTF.